Below are 20 T cell receptor beta chains sequenced from a single sample in a study of cytomegalovirus exposure and HLA in healthy donors. PCR amplification relied on 60 Vbeta primers (plus 13 Jbeta primers). TCRdb keeps only in-frame clones here, not all; method: immunoSEQ multiplex PCR. The table shows around 180,000 clones, with approximately 80% occurring only once. Sequencing was carried out using PBMCs. These receptor sequences come from a male donor in good health and CMV-seronegative.

J is TRBJ2-5 and V is TRBV28; 14 nucleotides align to TRBD2. Germline V gene lookup returns CDR1 MDHEN and CDR2 SYDVKM. The CDR3 has 17 amino acids. V was pared by 6 bases and J by 5 bases, with 11 bases of the junction left unmatched. For the CDR3, the DNA is TGTGCCAGCAGGACCCATCGGGGACTAGCGGGAGCTGAGACCCAGTACTTC. Its protein product is CASRTHRGLAGAETQYF.

This clone was seen a few times. DNA for the CDR3: TGCGCCAGCAGCCTGACGGGGAACACTGGAAACACCATATATTTT. Its protein is CASSLTGNTGNTIYF. This rearrangement joins TRBV5-1 to TRBJ1-3; no firm D call. Trimming stripped 4 bases from V and 2 bases from J, with 13 bases between. The CDR3 contains 15 residues. Germline values: CDR1 SGHRS, CDR2 YFSETQ.

This chain connects TRBV4-1 to TRBJ1-5; 10 bases align to TRBD1. The CDR3 extends over 15 amino acids. The V gene's germline CDR1 is MGHRA and CDR2 YSYEKL. Trimming removed 1 base from V and 6 bases from J; junction bases left unmatched: 3. CDR3 residues: CASSQAGTGVQPQHF. The CDR3 region has the DNA TGCGCCAGCAGCCAAGCAGGGACAGGGGTTCAGCCCCAGCATTTT.

The rearrangement uses TRBV30 and TRBJ1-4; 7 bases map to TRBD1. The CDR3 totals 16 residues. Germline V gives CDR1 GTSNPN, CDR2 SVGIG (reference sequence). Trimming took 2 bases from V and 7 from J; bases not matched to a gene: 13. The CDR3 spells CAWSRVGGTEAEKLFF. CDR3 DNA: TGTGCCTGGAGTAGGGTCGGTGGGACAGAAGCTGAAAAACTGTTTTTT.

This clone has at least ten counts. This sample includes further DNA sequences coding for the same CDR3. This chain connects TRBV7-7 to TRBJ2-2; TRBD1 matches at 12 bases. The V gene's germline CDR1 is SSHAT and CDR2 FNYEAQ (reference sequence). V was pared by 3 bases and J by 7 bases, with 3 bases of the junction left unmatched. CDR3 size: 15 residues. In DNA, the CDR3 is TGTGCCAGCAGCTTGGGGACAGGGGGCAGCGGGGAGCTGTTTTTT. The encoded protein is CASSLGTGGSGELFF.

The rearrangement joins TRBV15 to TRBJ2-1; 11 bases match TRBD2. The CDR3 totals 15 residues. Germline V gene sequence: CDR1 LNHNV, CDR2 YYDKDF (reference sequence). J was trimmed by 4 bases and V by 1 base; bases with no gene match: 0. CDR3: CATSRGLAGYNEQFF. Written as DNA, the CDR3 is TGTGCCACCAGCAGAGGACTAGCGGGGTACAATGAGCAGTTCTTC.

The genes are TRBV9 and TRBJ2-3, with a weak D call TRBD1 (6 bases). Trimming pared 0 bases from V and 0 bases from J, leaving 8 bases between. The CDR3 runs to 15 residues. In germline, CDR1 is SGDLS, CDR2 YYNGEE. CDR3 sequence: CASSVGGPSTDTQYF. The CDR3 DNA reads TGTGCCAGCAGCGTAGGGGGGCCCAGCACAGATACGCAGTATTTT.

The V gene is TRBV2, the J gene TRBJ1-2, with 9 bases lining up with TRBD1. The length of the CDR3 is 19 residues. The V gene's germline CDR1 is SNHLY and CDR2 FYNNEI. The V and J ends lost 6 bases and 4 bases, in that order; junction bases with no gene match: 21. The CDR3: CASRALTGGALPRTYGYTF. CDR3 coding DNA: TGTGCCAGCAGGGCGTTAACAGGGGGCGCCTTGCCCCGGACCTATGGCTACACCTTC.

V and J are TRBV30 and TRBJ2-5; D is possibly TRBD1 (6 bases). The CDR3 runs to 13 residues. V lost 0 bases, J lost 4 bases, and 9 bases lay in between. Germline V gene lookup returns CDR1 GTSNPN and CDR2 SVGIG (reference sequence). The CDR3: CAWSVTGRETQYF. In nucleotides, the CDR3 is TGTGCCTGGAGTGTAACAGGGAGAGAGACCCAGTACTTC.

V is TRBV28 and J is TRBJ2-7, with D uncertain. The germline V gene encodes CDR1 MDHEN and CDR2 SYDVKM. Deletions cut 6 bases from V and 5 bases from J, with 11 bases between. The CDR3 has 12 residues. CDR3 nucleotides: TGTGCCAGCAGGCAGGTAAATCACGAGCAGTACTTC. Amino acid sequence: CASRQVNHEQYF.

The chain has TRBV2 and TRBJ2-1, with D possibly matching TRBD1 (6 bases). There are 14 residues in the CDR3. Trimming shortened V by 6 bases and J by 6 bases, and 15 bases separated the two germline ends. Germline values: CDR1 SNHLY, CDR2 FYNNEI. CDR3 nucleotide sequence: TGTGCCAGCAGGGCTAGGGGGAGTCTCAATGAGCAGTTCTTC. Amino acid sequence: CASRARGSLNEQFF.

This clone has just a few counts. The rearrangement links TRBV9 to TRBJ2-1, with 7 bases matching TRBD1. V was clipped by 3 bases and J by 6 bases; unmatched bases: 6. CDR1 and CDR2 (germline): SGDLS, YYNGEE. This CDR3 is 14 amino acids long. In nucleotides, the CDR3 is TGTGCCAGCAGCGCGACGGGACAGCGCAATGAGCAGTTCTTC. Residues: CASSATGQRNEQFF. Full variable domain (rest looked up from reference TRBV9 and TRBJ2-1): DSGVTQTPKHLITATGQRVTLRCSPRSGDLSVYWYQQSLDQGLQFLIQYYNGEERAKGNILERFSAQQFPDLHSELNLSSLELGDSALYFCASSATGQRNEQFFGPGTRLTVL.

The gene calls are TRBV7-2 and TRBJ1-4, with 7 nucleotides matching TRBD1. Germline V lookup: CDR1 SGHTA, CDR2 FQGNSA. There are 15 residues in the CDR3. With V trimmed by 5 bases and J by 5 bases, 8 bases remained unmatched. The CDR3 coding sequence is TGTGCCAGCAGCCCCCGACAGGGTGAAAATGAAAAACTGTTTTTT. Its translation is CASSPRQGENEKLFF. Full variable domain (outside the CDR3, taken from reference TRBV7-2 and TRBJ1-4): GAGVSQSPSNKVTEKGKDVELRCDPISGHTALYWYRQSLGQGLEFLIYFQGNSAPDKSGLPSDRFSAERTGGSVSTLTIQRTQQEDSAVYLCASSPRQGENEKLFFGSGTQLSVL.

The chain employs TRBV18 and TRBJ2-5; D may be TRBD1 (6 bases). Between the trimmed V and J ends, which lost 3 bases and 3 bases, there was a span of 14 bases. This CDR3 spans 15 amino acids. The V gene's germline CDR1 is KGHSH and CDR2 LQKENI. The DNA of the CDR3 is TGTGCCAGCTCACCTAAACAGGGTCTGGAAGAGACCCAGTACTTC. It specifies CASSPKQGLEETQYF.

The CDR3 reads CASSLGLAGGRDTQYF. CDR3 bases: TGTGCCAGCAGCTTAGGCCTAGCGGGGGGGAGAGATACGCAGTATTTT. This sequence joins TRBV5-4 and TRBJ2-3; 12 bases are shared with TRBD2. The CDR3 has 16 residues. V trimming: 2 bases; J trimming: 5 bases; junction bases outside the gene matches: 6. Germline CDR1 and CDR2: SGHNT and YYREEE (reference sequence).

This chain uses TRBV27 with TRBJ2-1, with 8 bases that match TRBD2. CDR3 length: 15 amino acids. The V gene's germline CDR1 is MNHEY and CDR2 SMNVEV (reference sequence). With V trimmed by 2 bases and J by 3 bases, 3 bases remained unmatched. The CDR3: CASSLSGGNYNEQFF. CDR3 in DNA: TGTGCCAGCAGTTTAAGCGGGGGCAACTACAATGAGCAGTTCTTC.

The CDR3 nucleotides read TGTGCCAGCTCACCACCGAGCGGGAGGGCCTGGGAGCAGTACTTC. It specifies CASSPPSGRAWEQYF. J is TRBJ2-7 and V is TRBV18, with 10 bases identical to TRBD2. CDR1 and CDR2 from the germline V gene are KGHSH and LQKENI. CDR3 length: 15 residues. Unmatched junction bases numbered 6, after V lost 0 bases and J lost 7 bases.

The rearrangement joins TRBV19 to TRBJ1-5, with D uncertain. CDR1 is LNHDA and CDR2 is SQIVND in the germline V gene (reference sequence). V was pared by 7 bases and J by 3 bases, with 16 bases between. The CDR3 totals 15 residues. The chain's CDR3 is CASMEVAASNQPQHF. DNA for the CDR3: TGTGCCAGTATGGAGGTTGCAGCTTCCAATCAGCCCCAGCATTTT.

This clone was seen a handful of times. The rearrangement joins TRBV27 to TRBJ2-7; possible D gene TRBD1, 7 bases. Germline V gene data show CDR1 as MNHEY and CDR2 as SMNVEV (reference sequence). Trimming removed 3 bases at V and 2 bases at J, with 14 bases between. The CDR3 is 15 residues long. Here the CDR3 reads CASSFQGGNAYEQYF. The CDR3 nucleotides are TGTGCCAGCAGTTTCCAGGGGGGCAACGCCTACGAGCAGTACTTC.

This chain uses TRBV5-5 with TRBJ2-1; 11 nucleotides match TRBD1. From germline, CDR1 is SGHKS and CDR2 YYEKEE (reference sequence). CDR3 length equals 14 residues. J gave up 10 bases and V 4 bases, and 7 bases lay outside the gene matches. The CDR3 nucleotides are TGTGCCAGCAGCGGGACAGGGGGACTCCTCGAGCAGTTCTTC. It codes for CASSGTGGLLEQFF.